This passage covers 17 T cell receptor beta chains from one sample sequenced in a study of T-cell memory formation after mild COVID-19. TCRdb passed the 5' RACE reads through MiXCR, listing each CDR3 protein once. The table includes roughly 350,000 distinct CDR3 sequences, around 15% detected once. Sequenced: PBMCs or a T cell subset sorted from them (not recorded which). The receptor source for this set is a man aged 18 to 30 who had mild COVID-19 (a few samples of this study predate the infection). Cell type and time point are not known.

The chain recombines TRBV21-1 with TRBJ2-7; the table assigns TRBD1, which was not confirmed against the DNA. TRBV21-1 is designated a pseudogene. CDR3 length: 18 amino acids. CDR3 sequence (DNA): TGTGCCAGCAGCATAGTATCGAGACGAACCGGGACACAGTACGAGCAGTACGTC. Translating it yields CASSIVSRRTGTQYEQYV.

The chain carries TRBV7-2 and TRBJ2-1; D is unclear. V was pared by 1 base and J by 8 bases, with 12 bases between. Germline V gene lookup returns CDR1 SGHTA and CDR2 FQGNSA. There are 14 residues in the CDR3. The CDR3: CASSLGGRTDEQFF. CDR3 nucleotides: TGTGCCAGCAGCTTAGGGGGTAGAACCGATGAGCAGTTCTTC.

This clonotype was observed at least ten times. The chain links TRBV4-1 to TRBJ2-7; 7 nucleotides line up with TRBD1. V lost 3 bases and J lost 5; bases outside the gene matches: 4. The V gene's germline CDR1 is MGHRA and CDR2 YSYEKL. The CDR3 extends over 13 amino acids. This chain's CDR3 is CASSQADRNEQYV. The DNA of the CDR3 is TGCGCCAGCAGCCAGGCGGACAGGAACGAGCAGTACGTC.

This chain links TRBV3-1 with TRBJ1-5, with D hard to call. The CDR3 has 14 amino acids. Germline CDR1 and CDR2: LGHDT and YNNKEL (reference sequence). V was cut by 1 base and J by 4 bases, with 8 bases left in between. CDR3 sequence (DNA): TGTGCCAGCAGCCAAGTCTTCCAGAATCAGCCCCAGCATTTT. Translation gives CASSQVFQNQPQHF. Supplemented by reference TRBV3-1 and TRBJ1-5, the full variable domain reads DTAVSQTPKYLVTQMGNDKSIKCEQNLGHDTMYWYKQDSKKFLKIMFSYNNKELIINETVPNRFSPKSPDKAHLNLHINSLELGDSAVYFCASSQVFQNQPQHFGDGTRLSIL.

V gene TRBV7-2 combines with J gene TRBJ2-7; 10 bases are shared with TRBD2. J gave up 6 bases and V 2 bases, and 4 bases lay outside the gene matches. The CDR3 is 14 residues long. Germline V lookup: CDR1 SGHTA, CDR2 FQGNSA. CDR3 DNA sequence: TGTGCCAGCAGCTTAATGGCTAGCGGGGGCGAGCAGTACTTC. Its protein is CASSLMASGGEQYF.

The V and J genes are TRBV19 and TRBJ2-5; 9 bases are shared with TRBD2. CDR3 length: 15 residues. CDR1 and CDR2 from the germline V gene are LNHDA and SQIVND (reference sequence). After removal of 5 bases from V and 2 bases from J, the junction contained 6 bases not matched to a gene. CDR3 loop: CASSPAAGGQETQYF. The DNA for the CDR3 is TGTGCCAGTAGTCCCGCAGCGGGGGGTCAAGAGACCCAGTACTTC.

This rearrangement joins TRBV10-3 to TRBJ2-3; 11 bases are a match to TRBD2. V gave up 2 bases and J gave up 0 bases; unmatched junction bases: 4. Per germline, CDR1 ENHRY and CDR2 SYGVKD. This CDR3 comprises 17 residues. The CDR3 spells CAISETSGGFSTDTQYF. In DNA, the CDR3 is TGTGCCATCAGTGAGACTAGCGGGGGATTTAGCACAGATACGCAGTATTTT.

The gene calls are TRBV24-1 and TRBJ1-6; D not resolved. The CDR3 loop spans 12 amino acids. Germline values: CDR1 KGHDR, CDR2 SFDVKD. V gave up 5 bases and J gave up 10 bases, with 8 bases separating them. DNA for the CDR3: TGTGCCACCAGTGGCGGGGAATCACCCCTCCACTTT. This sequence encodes CATSGGESPLHF.

Here the CDR3 DNA reads TGCAGTGCTAATCGCTTACAGGGTAGCTCACCCCTCCACTTT. Its protein product is CSANRLQGSSPLHF. The chain carries TRBV20-1 and TRBJ1-6; the D gene is possibly TRBD1 (6 bases). Per germline, CDR1 DFQATT and CDR2 SNEGSKA (reference sequence). There are 14 residues in the CDR3. V shed 4 bases and J shed 10 bases, with 17 bases lying between them.

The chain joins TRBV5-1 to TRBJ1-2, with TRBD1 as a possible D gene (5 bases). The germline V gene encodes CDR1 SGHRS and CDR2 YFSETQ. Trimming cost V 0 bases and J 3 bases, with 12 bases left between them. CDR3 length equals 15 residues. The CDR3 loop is CASSLVQGKDYGYTF. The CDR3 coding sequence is TGCGCCAGCAGCTTGGTCCAGGGAAAGGACTATGGCTACACCTTC.

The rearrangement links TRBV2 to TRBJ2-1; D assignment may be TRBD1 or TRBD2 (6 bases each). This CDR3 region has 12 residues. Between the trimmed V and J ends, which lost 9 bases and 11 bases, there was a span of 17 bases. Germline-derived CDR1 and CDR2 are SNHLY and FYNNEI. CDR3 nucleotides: TGTGCCAGTCGGAGGGACAAGGTGAAGCAGTTCTTC. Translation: CASRRDKVKQFF.

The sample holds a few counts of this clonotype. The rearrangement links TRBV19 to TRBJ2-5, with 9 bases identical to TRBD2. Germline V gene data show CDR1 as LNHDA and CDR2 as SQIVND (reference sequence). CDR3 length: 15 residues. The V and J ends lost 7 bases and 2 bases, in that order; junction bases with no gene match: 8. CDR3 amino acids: CASKDLAGRQETQYF. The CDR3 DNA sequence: TGTGCCAGTAAGGATCTAGCGGGGAGGCAAGAGACCCAGTACTTC.

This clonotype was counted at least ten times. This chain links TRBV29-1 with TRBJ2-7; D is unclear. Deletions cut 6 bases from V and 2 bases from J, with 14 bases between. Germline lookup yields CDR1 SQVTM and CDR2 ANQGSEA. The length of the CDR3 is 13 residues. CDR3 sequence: CSVDRLLTYEQYF. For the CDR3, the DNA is TGCAGCGTCGACCGCCTCCTTACCTACGAGCAGTACTTC.

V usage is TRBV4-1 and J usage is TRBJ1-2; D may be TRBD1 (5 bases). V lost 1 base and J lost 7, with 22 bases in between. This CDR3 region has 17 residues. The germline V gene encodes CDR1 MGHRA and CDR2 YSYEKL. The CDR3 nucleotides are TGCGCCAGCAGCCAAGGCGGAGGGGCAGACCTAAGCCTTGGCTACACCTTC. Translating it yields CASSQGGGADLSLGYTF.

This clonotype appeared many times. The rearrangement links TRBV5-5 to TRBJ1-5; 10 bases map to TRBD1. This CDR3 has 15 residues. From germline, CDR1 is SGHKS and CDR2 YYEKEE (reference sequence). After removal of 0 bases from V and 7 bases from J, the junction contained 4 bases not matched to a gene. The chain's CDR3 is CASSLGDRGRQPQHF. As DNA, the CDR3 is TGTGCCAGCAGCTTGGGGGACAGGGGACGGCAGCCCCAGCATTTT.

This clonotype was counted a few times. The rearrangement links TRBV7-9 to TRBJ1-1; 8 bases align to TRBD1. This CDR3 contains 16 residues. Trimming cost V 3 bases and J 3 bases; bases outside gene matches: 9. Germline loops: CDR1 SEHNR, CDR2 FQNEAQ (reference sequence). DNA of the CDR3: TGTGCCAGCAGCTTCCGACAGGGGATGAGGTACACTGAAGCTTTCTTT. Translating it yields CASSFRQGMRYTEAFF.

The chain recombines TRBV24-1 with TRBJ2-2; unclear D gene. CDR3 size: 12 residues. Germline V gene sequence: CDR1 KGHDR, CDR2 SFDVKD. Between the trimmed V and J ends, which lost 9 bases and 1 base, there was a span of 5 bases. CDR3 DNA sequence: TGTGCCACCGGGCAGAACACCGGGGAGCTGTTTTTT. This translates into CATGQNTGELFF.